Detailed here is one T cell receptor (beta chain). Its antigen is currently unknown. Compared with germline, one end of the junction differs, possibly owing to a read error. This record belongs to a study of cytomegalovirus exposure and HLA in healthy donors. The study's findings and limits: Reportedly, a later analysis found an Asian-associated ancestry cluster had fewer N-insertions than the roughly 700-donor mean.

13 Jbeta primers and 60 Vbeta primers were used for the PCR. Here immunoSEQ multiplex PCR was the method, and the copy in TCRdb shows in-frame clones only, minus some. The sample contains 150,000 to 200,000 clones, roughly 73% of which appear only once. The CDR3 is 13 amino acids. From germline, CDR1 is SEHNR and CDR2 FQNEAQ (reference sequence). The TCR sequence derives from a female donor in good health and CMV-seronegative. This chain joins TRBV7-9 and TRBJ1-1; the D is unclear. The sequenced sample was PBMCs. CDR3 DNA sequence: TGTTCCAGCAGCTTCACGGGGAGCACTGAAGCTTTCTTT. Amino acid sequence: CSSSFTGSTEAFF. Variable domain in full (rest from reference TRBV7-9 and TRBJ1-1): DTGVSQNPRHKITKRGQNVTFRCDPISEHNRLYWYRQTLGQGPEFLTYFQNEAQLEKSRLLSDRFSAERPKGSFSTLEIQRTEQGDSAMYLCSSSFTGSTEAFFGQGTRLTVV.